One and the same sample provided the 23 T cell receptor beta chains below, sequenced in a study of T cell clusters in autoimmune cytopenias. One tube held mixed TRB-A and TRB-B primer pools for touch-down PCR. With the multiplex PCR reads reprocessed, TCRdb shows one record per CDR3 protein and no DNA. The sample is made up of over a thousand distinct CDR3 sequences, and the top ten hold under 35% of it. TRB amplification used approximately 250 ng of peripheral blood genomic DNA. Sequenced sample: peripheral blood. These receptors all come from a human donor with an autoimmune cytopenia or autoimmune hepatitis (not recorded which).

Frequency places this clonotype as medium-sized. V and J are TRBV19 and TRBJ2-7; TCRdb's D call of TRBD2 is untestable without DNA. CDR1 is LNHDA, CDR2 SQIVND, per germline (reference sequence). The CDR3 is 14 residues long. CDR3: CASRGGSGSYEQYF.

According to its frequency, this clonotype is medium-sized. The rearrangement uses TRBV24-1 and TRBJ2-2. CDR3 size: 11 residues. CDR1 and CDR2 (germline): KGHDR, SFDVKD. CDR3 residues: CATSYNGELFF.

This clonotype is called medium-sized based on its frequency. The chain combines TRBV10-1 with TRBJ2-7. From germline, CDR1 is WNHNN and CDR2 SYGVQD (reference sequence). This CDR3 has 13 residues. The CDR3 here is CASSAGRFYEQYF.

This chain joins TRBV28 and TRBJ2-5; TCRdb indicates TRBD2, and absent DNA this call remains unverified. The CDR3 is made up of 15 amino acids. From germline, CDR1 is MDHEN and CDR2 SYDVKM. The CDR3 here is CASSGAGAHQETQYF.

By frequency, this clonotype registers medium-sized. The V gene is TRBV7-2, the J gene TRBJ1-1; TCRdb picks TRBD1, but there is no DNA to check that call. CDR1 and CDR2 from the germline V gene are SGHTA and FQGNSA. This CDR3 contains 13 residues. The CDR3 loop is CASSPDRDTEAFF. The whole variable domain, remainder taken from reference TRBV7-2 and TRBJ1-1, is GAGVSQSPSNKVTEKGKDVELRCDPISGHTALYWYRQSLGQGLEFLIYFQGNSAPDKSGLPSDRFSAERTGGSVSTLTIQRTQQEDSAVYLCASSPDRDTEAFFGQGTRLTVV.

In terms of frequency, this clonotype is medium-sized. V and J are TRBV20-1 and TRBJ2-7; TCRdb lists TRBD1, though no DNA is available to test this call. Germline V CDR1 and CDR2: DFQATT, SNEGSKA (reference sequence). The CDR3 sequence is 13 residues long. The CDR3 spells CSARPGQRYEQYF.

The V call is TRBV20-1, the J call TRBJ1-2; TCRdb's D call, TRBD1, is unchecked because there is no DNA. Germline assignment: CDR1 DFQATT and CDR2 SNEGSKA (reference sequence). The CDR3 has 12 residues. The CDR3 is CSASRTDYGYTF.

This clonotype is labeled medium-sized based on frequency. This chain connects TRBV12-3 or TRBV12-4 to TRBJ1-1. The CDR3 has 16 amino acids. The CDR3 loop is CASSMTGGSRLTEAFF.

Its frequency marks this clonotype as medium-sized. The chain couples TRBV12-3 or TRBV12-4 to TRBJ2-5; TCRdb gives TRBD2 as the D gene, but with no DNA this cannot be confirmed. CDR3 length equals 16 residues. The CDR3 loop reads CASSFVAGGNQETQYF.

This clonotype ranks as medium-sized in terms of frequency. The V call is TRBV27, the J call TRBJ2-1; TCRdb picks TRBD2, but there is no DNA to check that call. The CDR3 extends over 14 amino acids. Germline CDR1 is MNHEY and CDR2 is SMNVEV (reference sequence). CDR3 protein: CASSFPGGRNEQFF.

This clonotype is deemed large by its frequency. The J gene is TRBJ2-2, the V gene TRBV6-5; TCRdb lists TRBD1, though no DNA is available to test this call. Germline V gene sequence: CDR1 MNHEY, CDR2 SVGAGI. The CDR3 spans 13 residues. Here the CDR3 reads CASRPGNTGELFF.

This clonotype registers medium-sized by frequency. The chain carries TRBV7-9 and TRBJ1-5; with no DNA, the TCRdb D assignment of TRBD1 cannot be verified. The CDR3 runs to 14 residues. Germline CDR1 reads SEHNR; CDR2 reads FQNEAQ (reference sequence). Here the CDR3 reads CASSYGSGYQPQHF.

The V gene is TRBV27, the J gene TRBJ2-7. The CDR3 contains 16 residues. Germline CDR1 and CDR2: MNHEY and SMNVEV (reference sequence). Here the CDR3 reads CASSPILTTVYYEQYF.

This clonotype registers medium-sized by frequency. The chain links TRBV12-3 or TRBV12-4 to TRBJ2-7. CDR3 length equals 13 residues. CDR3 region: CASSRQVSYEQYF.

According to its frequency, this clonotype is medium-sized. J is TRBJ2-6 and V is TRBV19; as DNA is missing, the TRBD1 call by TCRdb cannot be tested. The CDR3 length is 16 residues. Germline CDR1 and CDR2: LNHDA and SQIVND (reference sequence). CDR3 residues: CASSIGGGTGANVLTF.

V usage is TRBV19 and J usage is TRBJ1-2; TCRdb indicates TRBD1, and absent DNA this call remains unverified. CDR1 and CDR2 (germline): LNHDA, SQIVND (reference sequence). This CDR3 contains 15 residues. The CDR3 protein is CASSTGQGFVYGYTF.

Judged by frequency, this clonotype is medium-sized. V and J are TRBV11-1 and TRBJ2-3; as DNA is missing, the TRBD1 call by TCRdb cannot be tested. The CDR3 is 15 amino acids. The germline gives CDR1 SGHAT, CDR2 FQDESV (reference sequence). CDR3 protein: CASSHGTGDTDTQYF. Combining the CDR3 with reference TRBV11-1 and TRBJ2-3 gives the whole variable domain EAEVAQSPRYKITEKSQAVAFWCDPISGHATLYWYRQILGQGPELLVQFQDESVVDDSQLPKDRFSAERLKGVDSTLKIQPAELGDSAMYLCASSHGTGDTDTQYFGPGTRLTVL.

Measured by frequency, this clonotype is medium-sized. The rearrangement links TRBV19 to TRBJ1-2; TCRdb outputs TRBD1, but without DNA this stays unchecked. The germline V gene encodes CDR1 LNHDA and CDR2 SQIVND (reference sequence). This CDR3 has 13 residues. The CDR3 sequence is CASFTGGAEGYTF.

This clonotype ranks as medium-sized in terms of frequency. The chain joins TRBV15 to TRBJ2-1; no DNA is available, so the TRBD1 call from TCRdb remains unchecked. This CDR3 has 16 amino acids. Germline CDR1 reads LNHNV; CDR2 reads YYDKDF (reference sequence). The CDR3 is CATSRRGGSSYNEQFF.

The chain carries TRBV18 and TRBJ1-2. The CDR3 is 13 amino acids. The germline V gene encodes CDR1 KGHSH and CDR2 LQKENI. CDR3: CASSQGPNYGYTF.

This clonotype ranks as large in terms of frequency. This chain joins TRBV6-5 and TRBJ1-2; no DNA is available, so the TRBD1 call from TCRdb remains unchecked. Per the germline V gene, CDR1 is MNHEY and CDR2 is SVGAGI. CDR3 length equals 12 residues. CDR3 amino acids: CATTAGTYGYTF.

Measured by frequency, this clonotype is large. The chain recombines TRBV29-1 with TRBJ2-7; absent DNA, TCRdb's TRBD1 call cannot be checked. The CDR3 is 12 residues long. CDR1 is SQVTM, CDR2 ANQGSEA, per germline. CDR3 loop: CSAYRVGNEQYF.

This chain uses TRBV6-2 or TRBV6-3 with TRBJ1-5; TCRdb calls TRBD1, which cannot be checked without DNA. This CDR3 comprises 15 residues. Germline-derived CDR1 and CDR2 are MNHEY and SVGEGT. The CDR3 loop is CASSYRTPGNQPQHF.